These T cell receptor beta chains were read from a single sample in a study of high-grade serous ovarian cancer treatment subgroups. Libraries were prepared by immunoSEQ multiplex PCR; TCRdb keeps only in-frame clonotypes and omits some of them. The sample lists 10,000 to 12,000 clones, roughly 70% occurring once. Sample: tumor tissue. These receptors originate from a human donor with high-grade serous ovarian cancer. Each CDR3 is given with its conserved first and last residue. A D gene is named only where the DNA matches it firmly. Clone sizes are given selectively: once, few, many, or a class where the clone is expanded.

TRBJ2-5	TRBV10-1	few	TRBD1	CASSLGTGVPNSETQYF	TGCGCCAGCAGTCTCGGGACAGGGGTTCCTAATTCAGAGACCCAGTACTTC
TRBJ2-7	TRBV14	.	.	CASSQRGLQYF	TGTGCCAGCAGCCAGCGGGGTCTCCAGTACTTC
TRBJ1-1	TRBV11-3	.	.	CASSLRLMNTEAFF	TGTGCCAGCAGCTTGAGGCTCATGAACACTGAAGCTTTCTTT
TRBJ1-2	TRBV19	.	TRBD1	CASSISGQGRGYTF	TGTGCCAGTAGTATTTCGGGACAGGGGAGAGGCTACACCTTC
TRBJ2-7	TRBV5-1	.	.	CASSLGGDEQYF	TGCGCCAGCAGCTTGGGGGGGGACGAGCAGTACTTC
TRBJ2-7	TRBV9	medium-sized	.	CASSVVGSSGRNEQYF	TGTGCCAGCAGCGTAGTGGGTTCTTCGGGGAGGAACGAGCAGTACTTC
TRBJ2-7	TRBV7-2	few	TRBD2	CASSFRRSGTSYEQYF	TGTGCCAGCAGCTTCAGGAGAAGCGGGACCTCCTACGAGCAGTACTTC
TRBJ2-7	TRBV9	.	TRBD1	CASSPRVGTGPHEQYF	TGTGCCAGCAGCCCTCGAGTCGGGACAGGGCCTCACGAGCAGTACTTC
TRBJ2-7	TRBV25-1	.	.	CASSEMHQSGEQYF	TGTGCCAGCAGTGAAATGCATCAGAGTGGCGAGCAGTACTTC
TRBJ2-1	TRBV7-3	.	TRBD2	CASSRGLAGPYNEQFF	TGTGCCAGCAGCCGCGGACTAGCGGGACCCTACAATGAGCAGTTCTTC
TRBJ2-7	TRBV18	large	.	CASSPEKERMSSYEQYF	TGTGCCAGCTCACCCGAGAAGGAGAGGATGAGCTCCTACGAGCAGTACTTC
TRBJ2-1	TRBV9	.	.	CASSARDSSYNEQFF	TGTGCCAGCAGCGCCAGGGATAGCTCCTACAATGAGCAGTTCTTC
TRBJ2-1	TRBV7-7	.	.	CASSIGQLNEQFF	TGTGCTAGCAGCATAGGACAGCTCAATGAGCAGTTCTTC
TRBJ2-6	TRBV27	medium-sized	.	CASSFSLDSFSGANVLTF	TGTGCCAGCAGTTTTTCTCTCGACAGTTTCTCTGGGGCCAACGTCCTGACTTTC
TRBJ1-1	TRBV2	large	.	CASRLDRRSTEAFF	TGTGCCAGCAGACTTGACCGGAGGAGCACTGAAGCTTTCTTT
TRBJ2-7	TRBV21-1	.	.	CASSKERGKQYF	TGTGCCAGCAGCAAAGAGCGGGGAAAGCAGTACTTC
TRBJ2-1	TRBV11-3	.	.	CASSSLRNEQFF	TGTGCCAGCAGCTCCCTCCGTAATGAGCAGTTCTTC
TRBJ2-7	TRBV14	.	TRBD2	CASSNSGSSTYEQYF	TGTGCCAGCAGCAATAGCGGGAGTTCCACCTACGAGCAGTACTTC
TRBJ1-1	TRBV7-9	.	TRBD1	CASSLALLTGALMNTEAFF	TGTGCCAGCAGCTTAGCGCTATTGACAGGGGCCCTCATGAACACTGAAGCTTTCTTT
TRBJ1-2	TRBV9	few	.	CASSETANYGYTF	TGTGCCAGCAGCGAGACAGCTAACTATGGCTACACCTTC
TRBJ2-2	TRBV7-3	.	.	CASSPWATANTGELFF	TGTGCCAGCAGCCCATGGGCTACCGCGAACACCGGGGAGCTGTTTTTT
TRBJ1-2	TRBV30	few	.	CAWKTMWLDYGYTF	TGTGCCTGGAAGACAATGTGGCTGGACTATGGCTACACCTTC
TRBJ2-1	TRBV6-1	.	.	CTTGSYNEQFF	TGTACGACCGGGTCATACAATGAGCAGTTCTTC
TRBJ1-2	TRBV7-8	.	TRBD1	CASSLPGTGGWVRLNYGYTF	TGTGCCAGCAGCTTACCCGGGACAGGGGGCTGGGTCCGTCTAAACTATGGCTACACCTTC
TRBJ2-7	TRBV7-8	.	TRBD2	CASSLNPRSGGAYEQYF	TGTGCCAGCAGCTTAAACCCCCGGAGCGGGGGGGCCTACGAGCAGTACTTC
TRBJ1-2	TRBV4-3	.	TRBD1	CASSQTAGGPNYGYTF	TGCGCCAGCAGCCAGACGGCAGGGGGCCCAAACTATGGCTACACCTTC
TRBJ2-1	TRBV28	few	.	CASRAPASGEQFF	TGTGCCAGCAGGGCCCCCGCAAGTGGTGAGCAGTTCTTC
TRBJ2-1	TRBV10-3	medium-sized	.	CAISESERAMGNEQFF	TGTGCCATCAGTGAGTCCGAGCGGGCGATGGGGAATGAGCAGTTCTTC
TRBJ2-1	TRBV4-3	.	.	CASSHLRDSYNEQFF	TGCGCCAGCAGCCATCTCCGGGACTCCTACAATGAGCAGTTCTTC
TRBJ1-5	TRBV5-6	.	.	CASSRRRYSNQPQHF	TGTGCCAGCAGCCGCCGTCGTTATAGCAATCAGCCCCAGCATTTT
TRBJ2-1	TRBV11-2	few	TRBD2	CASSSRLAGIWNEQFF	TGTGCCAGCAGCTCCAGACTAGCGGGAATATGGAATGAGCAGTTCTTC
TRBJ2-1	TRBV30	.	.	CALGISSYNEQFF	TGTGCGTTAGGGATCTCCTCCTACAATGAGCAGTTCTTC
TRBJ2-3	TRBV12-5	.	.	CASGLSQGSSTDTQYF	TGTGCTAGTGGTTTGTCGCAGGGGTCTAGCACAGATACGCAGTATTTT
TRBJ2-7	TRBV10-3	.	.	CATAEGLGYEQYF	TGTGCCACCGCTGAGGGGTTAGGCTACGAGCAGTACTTC
TRBJ2-2	TRBV4-3	.	.	CASSQEPPGRDTGELFF	TGCGCCAGCAGCCAAGAACCTCCGGGACGGGACACCGGGGAGCTGTTTTTT
TRBJ2-7	TRBV5-1	.	TRBD2	CASREASGRASTYEQYF	TGCGCCTCCAGGGAGGCTAGCGGGAGGGCGAGTACCTACGAGCAGTACTTC
TRBJ2-5	TRBV7-9	.	.	CASEWDQETQYF	TGTGCCAGCGAATGGGACCAAGAGACCCAGTACTTC
TRBJ1-5	TRBV19	medium-sized	.	CASSIAGIRGDQPQHF	TGTGCCAGTAGTATAGCCGGGATCCGGGGGGATCAGCCCCAGCATTTT
TRBJ2-4	TRBV5-4	.	.	CASSLRGGKNIQYF	TGTGCCAGCAGCTTGAGGGGCGGAAAAAACATTCAGTACTTC
TRBJ2-5	TRBV7-9	.	.	CASSLLEGREYQETQYF	TGTGCCAGCAGCCTCCTTGAGGGCAGGGAGTACCAAGAGACCCAGTACTTC